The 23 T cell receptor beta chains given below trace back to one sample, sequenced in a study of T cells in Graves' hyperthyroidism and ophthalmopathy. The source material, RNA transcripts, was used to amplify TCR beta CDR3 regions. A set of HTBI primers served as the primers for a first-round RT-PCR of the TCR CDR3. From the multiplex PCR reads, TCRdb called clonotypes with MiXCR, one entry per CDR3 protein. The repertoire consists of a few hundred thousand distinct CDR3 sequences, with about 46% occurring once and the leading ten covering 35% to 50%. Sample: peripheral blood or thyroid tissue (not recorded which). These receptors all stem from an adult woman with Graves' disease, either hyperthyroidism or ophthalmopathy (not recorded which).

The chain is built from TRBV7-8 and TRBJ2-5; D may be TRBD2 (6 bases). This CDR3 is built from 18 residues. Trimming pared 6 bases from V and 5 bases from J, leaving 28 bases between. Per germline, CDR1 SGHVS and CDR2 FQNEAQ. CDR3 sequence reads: CASSTLLTGLTPQETQYF. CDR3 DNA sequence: TGTGCCAGCAGTACCCTACTGACGGGACTTACCCCGCAGGAGACCCAGTACTTC. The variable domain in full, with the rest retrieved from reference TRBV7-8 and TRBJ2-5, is GAGVSQSPRYKVAKRGQDVALRCDPISGHVSLFWYQQALGQGPEFLTYFQNEAQLDKSGLPSDRFFAERPEGSVSTLKIQRTQQEDSAVYLCASSTLLTGLTPQETQYFGPGTRLLVL.

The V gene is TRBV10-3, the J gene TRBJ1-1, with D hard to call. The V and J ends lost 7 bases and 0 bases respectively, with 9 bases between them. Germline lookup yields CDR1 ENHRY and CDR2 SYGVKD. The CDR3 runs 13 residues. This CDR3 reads CAITPDLNTEAFF. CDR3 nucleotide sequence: TGTGCCATCACCCCTGACCTGAACACTGAAGCTTTCTTT.

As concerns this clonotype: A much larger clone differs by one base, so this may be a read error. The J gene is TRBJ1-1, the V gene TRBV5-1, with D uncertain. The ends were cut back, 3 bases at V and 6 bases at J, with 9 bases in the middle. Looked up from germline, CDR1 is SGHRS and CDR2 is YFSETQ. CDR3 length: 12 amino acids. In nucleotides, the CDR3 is TGCGCCAGCAGCTCCATTGGTGCTGAAGCTTTCTTT. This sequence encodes CASSSIGAEAFF.

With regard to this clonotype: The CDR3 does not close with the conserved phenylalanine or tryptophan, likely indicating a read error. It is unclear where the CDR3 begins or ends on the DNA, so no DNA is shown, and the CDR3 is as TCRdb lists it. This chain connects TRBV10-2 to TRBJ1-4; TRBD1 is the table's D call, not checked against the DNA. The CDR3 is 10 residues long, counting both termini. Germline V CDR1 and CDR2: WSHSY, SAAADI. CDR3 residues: CASSSGRTVA.

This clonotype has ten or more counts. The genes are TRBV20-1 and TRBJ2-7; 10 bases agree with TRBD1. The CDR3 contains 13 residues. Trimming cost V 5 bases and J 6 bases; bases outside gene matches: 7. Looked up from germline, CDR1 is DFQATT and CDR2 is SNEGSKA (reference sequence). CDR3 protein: CSAWGQGPPEQYF. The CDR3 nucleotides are TGCAGTGCTTGGGGACAGGGGCCTCCCGAGCAGTACTTC.

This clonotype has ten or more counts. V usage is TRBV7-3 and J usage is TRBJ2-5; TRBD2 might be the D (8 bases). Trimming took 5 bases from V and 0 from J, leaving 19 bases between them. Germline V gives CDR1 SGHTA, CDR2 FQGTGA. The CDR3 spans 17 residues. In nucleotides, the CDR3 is TGTGCCAGCAGCCCCGGGGGGGCAGGGGGGGACCAAGAGACCCAGTACTTC. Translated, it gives CASSPGGAGGDQETQYF.

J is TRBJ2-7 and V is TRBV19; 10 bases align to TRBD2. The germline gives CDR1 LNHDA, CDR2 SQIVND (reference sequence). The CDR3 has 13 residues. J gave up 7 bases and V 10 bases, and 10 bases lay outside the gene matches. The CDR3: CATKAGGPGEQYF. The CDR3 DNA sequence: TGTGCCACCAAAGCGGGAGGGCCCGGAGAGCAGTACTTC. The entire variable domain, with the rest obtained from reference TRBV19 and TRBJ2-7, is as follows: DGGITQSPKYLFRKEGQNVTLSCEQNLNHDAMYWYRQDPGQGLRLIYYSQIVNDFQKGDIAEGYSVSREKKESFPLTVTSAQKNPTAFYLCATKAGGPGEQYFGPGTRLTVT.

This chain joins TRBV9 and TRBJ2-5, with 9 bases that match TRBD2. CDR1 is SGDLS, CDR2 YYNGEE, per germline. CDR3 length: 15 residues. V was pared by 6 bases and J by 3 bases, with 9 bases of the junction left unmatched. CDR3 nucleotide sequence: TGTGCCAGCACCACGGGACTAGCAAGAGAAGAGACCCAGTACTTC. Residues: CASTTGLAREETQYF.

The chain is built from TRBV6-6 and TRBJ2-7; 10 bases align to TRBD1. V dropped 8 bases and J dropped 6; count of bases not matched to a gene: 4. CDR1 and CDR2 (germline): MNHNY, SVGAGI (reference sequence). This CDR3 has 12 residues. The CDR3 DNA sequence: TGTGCCAGCGCCGGGACAGGGGTCGAGCAGTACTTC. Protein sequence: CASAGTGVEQYF.

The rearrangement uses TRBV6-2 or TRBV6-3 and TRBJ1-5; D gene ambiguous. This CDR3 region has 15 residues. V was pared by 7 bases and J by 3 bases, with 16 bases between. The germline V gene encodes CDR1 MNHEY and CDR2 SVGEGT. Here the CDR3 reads CASTRRGRLNQPQHF. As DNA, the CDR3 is TGTGCCAGCACCCGACGAGGGCGGCTCAATCAGCCCCAGCATTTT.

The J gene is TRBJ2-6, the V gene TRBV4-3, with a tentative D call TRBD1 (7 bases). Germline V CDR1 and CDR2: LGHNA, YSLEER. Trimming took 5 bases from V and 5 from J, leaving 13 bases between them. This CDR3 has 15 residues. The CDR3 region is CASSSRGVRANVLTF. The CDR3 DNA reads TGCGCCAGCAGCTCCAGGGGGGTAAGGGCCAACGTCCTGACTTTC.

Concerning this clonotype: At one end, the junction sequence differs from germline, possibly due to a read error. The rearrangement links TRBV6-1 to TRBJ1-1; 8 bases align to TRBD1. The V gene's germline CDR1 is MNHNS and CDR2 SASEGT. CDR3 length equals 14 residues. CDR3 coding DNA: TGTGCCAGCAGCCGGGGACTGACAGGGGAGGAAGCTTCCTTT. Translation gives CASSRGLTGEEASF.

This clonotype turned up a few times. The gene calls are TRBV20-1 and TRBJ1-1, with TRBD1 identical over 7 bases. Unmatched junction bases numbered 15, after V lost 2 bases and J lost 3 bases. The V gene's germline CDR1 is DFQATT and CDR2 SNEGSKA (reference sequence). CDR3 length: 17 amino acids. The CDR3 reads CSARHTGVGVADTEAFF. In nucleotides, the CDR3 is TGCAGTGCTAGACACACAGGGGTTGGAGTTGCGGACACTGAAGCTTTCTTT.

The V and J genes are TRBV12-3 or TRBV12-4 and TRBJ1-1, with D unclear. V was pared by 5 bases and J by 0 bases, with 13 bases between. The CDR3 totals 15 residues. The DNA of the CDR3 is TGTGCCAGCAGTCCGGACGAGTACCTGAACACTGAAGCTTTCTTT. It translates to CASSPDEYLNTEAFF.

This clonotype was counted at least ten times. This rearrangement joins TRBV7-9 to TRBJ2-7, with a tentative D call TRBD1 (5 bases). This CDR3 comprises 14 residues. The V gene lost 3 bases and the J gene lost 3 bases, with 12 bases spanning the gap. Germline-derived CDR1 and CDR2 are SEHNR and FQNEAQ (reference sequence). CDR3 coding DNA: TGTGCCAGCAGCTTTGGGCAGGGTCTCTACGAGCAGTACTTC. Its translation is CASSFGQGLYEQYF.

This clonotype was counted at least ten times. CDR3 amino acids: CATAWGSNQPQHF. The CDR3 bases are TGTGCCACCGCGTGGGGTAGCAATCAGCCCCAGCATTTT. The genes are TRBV15 and TRBJ1-5; D unresolved. V was shortened by 8 bases and J by 0 bases, with 8 bases between the two germline ends. This CDR3 comprises 13 residues. Germline CDR1 reads LNHNV; CDR2 reads YYDKDF (reference sequence).

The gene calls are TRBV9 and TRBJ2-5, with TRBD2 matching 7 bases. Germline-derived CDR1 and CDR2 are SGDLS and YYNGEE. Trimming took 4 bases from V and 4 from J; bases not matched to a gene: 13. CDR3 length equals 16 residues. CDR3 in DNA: TGTGCCAGCAGCCCCCTCATGGCGGGAGTCCGAGAGACCCAGTACTTC. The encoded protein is CASSPLMAGVRETQYF.

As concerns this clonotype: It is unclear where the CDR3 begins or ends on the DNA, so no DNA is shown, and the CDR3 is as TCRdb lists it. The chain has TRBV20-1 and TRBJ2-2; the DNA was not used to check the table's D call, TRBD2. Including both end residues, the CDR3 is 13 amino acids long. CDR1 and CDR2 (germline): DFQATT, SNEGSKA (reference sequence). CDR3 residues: CSASNPTSGSCFF.

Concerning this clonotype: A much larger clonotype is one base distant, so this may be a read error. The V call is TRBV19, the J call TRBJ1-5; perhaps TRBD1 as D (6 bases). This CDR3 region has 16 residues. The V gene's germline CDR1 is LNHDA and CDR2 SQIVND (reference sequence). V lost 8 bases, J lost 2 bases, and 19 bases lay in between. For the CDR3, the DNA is TGTGCCAGTCACAATGGGGGGGCCCCAGGCAATCAGCCCCAGCATTTT. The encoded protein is CASHNGGAPGNQPQHF.

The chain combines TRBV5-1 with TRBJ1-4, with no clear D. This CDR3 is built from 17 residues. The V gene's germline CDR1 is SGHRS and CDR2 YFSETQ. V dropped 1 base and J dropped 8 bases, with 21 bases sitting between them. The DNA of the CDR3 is TGCGCCAGCAGCTTGCGAGGACTGGGTCATGGGGAGGAAAAACTGTTTTTT. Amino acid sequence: CASSLRGLGHGEEKLFF. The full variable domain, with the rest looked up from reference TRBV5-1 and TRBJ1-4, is KAGVTQTPRYLIKTRGQQVTLSCSPISGHRSVSWYQQTPGQGLQFLFEYFSETQRNKGNFPGRFSGRQFSNSRSEMNVSTLELGDSALYLCASSLRGLGHGEEKLFFGSGTQLSVL.

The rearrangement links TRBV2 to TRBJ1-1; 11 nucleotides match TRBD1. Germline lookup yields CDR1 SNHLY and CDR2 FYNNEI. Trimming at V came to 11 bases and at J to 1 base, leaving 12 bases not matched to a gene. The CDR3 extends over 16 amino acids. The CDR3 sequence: CARTRRTGGGNTEAFF. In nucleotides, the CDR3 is TGTGCCCGCACTAGAAGGACAGGGGGCGGGAACACTGAAGCTTTCTTT.

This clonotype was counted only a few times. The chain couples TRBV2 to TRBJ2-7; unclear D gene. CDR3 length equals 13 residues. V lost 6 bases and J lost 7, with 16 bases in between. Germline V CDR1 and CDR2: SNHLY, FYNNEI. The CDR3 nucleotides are TGTGCCAGCAGCGGCCGGGCCCAACGTGAGCAGTACTTC. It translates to CASSGRAQREQYF.

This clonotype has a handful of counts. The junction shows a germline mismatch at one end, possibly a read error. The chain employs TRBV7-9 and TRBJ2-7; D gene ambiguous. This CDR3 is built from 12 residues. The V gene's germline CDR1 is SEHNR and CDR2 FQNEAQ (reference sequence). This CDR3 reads CASSLGLNEQYF. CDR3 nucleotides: TGTGCCAGCAGTTTAGGTCTCAACGAGCAGTACTTC.